This T cell receptor beta chain was recovered during a study of cytomegalovirus exposure and HLA in healthy donors. For this clone: What it binds is not known.

Study-level results: According to an earlier analysis, most TCR beta V segments yielded productive rearrangements about 87% or about 30% of the time.

Both 60 Vbeta primers and 13 Jbeta primers went into the PCR. The protocol was immunoSEQ multiplex PCR, while the TCRdb copy is restricted to in-frame clones and leaves out a portion. The sample holds about 120,000 clones, over 8% seen once. Sequencing was done on a sample of PBMCs. The receptor was derived from a man aged 25-45 years in good health and CMV-seronegative.

CDR3 region: CASRDQGNTEAFF. DNA of the CDR3: TGTGCCAGTAGAGACCAGGGCAACACTGAAGCTTTCTTT. The chain carries TRBV19 and TRBJ1-1; weak D call: TRBD1 (5 bases). The CDR3 is 13 amino acids. CDR1 and CDR2 from the germline V gene are LNHDA and SQIVND (reference sequence). Between the trimmed V and J ends, which lost 6 bases and 2 bases, there was a span of 10 bases.